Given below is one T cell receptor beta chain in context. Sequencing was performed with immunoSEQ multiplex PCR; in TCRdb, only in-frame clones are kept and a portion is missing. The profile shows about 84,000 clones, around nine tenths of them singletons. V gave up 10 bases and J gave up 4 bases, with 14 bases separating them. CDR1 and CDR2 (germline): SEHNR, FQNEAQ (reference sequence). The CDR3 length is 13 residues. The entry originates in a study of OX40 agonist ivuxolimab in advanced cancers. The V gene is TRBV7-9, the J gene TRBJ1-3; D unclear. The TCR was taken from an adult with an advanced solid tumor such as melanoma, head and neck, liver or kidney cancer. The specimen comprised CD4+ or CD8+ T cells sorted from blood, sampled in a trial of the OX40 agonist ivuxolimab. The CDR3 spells CAIETNSGNTIYF. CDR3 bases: TGTGCCATCGAGACGAACTCCGGAAACACCATATATTTT.